A selection of T cell receptor beta chains follows, all from one sample in a study of cytomegalovirus exposure and HLA in healthy donors. Data came from immunoSEQ multiplex PCR; TCRdb stores just in-frame clones and leaves some out. The sample includes tens of thousands of clones. Material for sequencing was PBMCs. The source of these receptors is a female donor in good health and CMV-seronegative. CDR3s include the opening cysteine and the closing phenylalanine or tryptophan. D genes are given only for firm matches.

j_gene	d_gene	v_gene	CDR3aa	CDR3nt
TRBJ1-2	TRBD1	TRBV27	CASSSNPFDRGGYTF	TGTGCCAGCAGCAGCAACCCTTTCGACAGGGGTGGCTACACCTTC
TRBJ1-6	TRBD1	TRBV11-3	CASRMNRGRFNSPLHF	TGTGCCAGCCGTATGAACAGGGGACGATTTAATTCACCCCTCCACTTT
TRBJ2-5	.	TRBV9	CASSVGGQETQYF	TGTGCCAGCAGCGTAGGAGGGCAAGAGACCCAGTACTTC
TRBJ2-1	TRBD2	TRBV5-1	CASSPGGEANNEQFF	TGCGCCAGCAGCCCTGGGGGGGAGGCAAACAATGAGCAGTTCTTC
TRBJ1-1	.	TRBV6-1	CASKVRTGDTEAFF	TGTGCCAGCAAGGTCCGGACGGGAGACACTGAAGCTTTCTTT
TRBJ2-3	.	TRBV29-1	CSVIKGGPDTQYF	TGCAGCGTGATAAAAGGTGGGCCAGATACGCAGTATTTT
TRBJ2-7	TRBD1	TRBV18	CASSPYFRDRGEVAYEQYF	TGTGCCAGCTCACCATACTTCAGGGACAGGGGAGAAGTGGCCTACGAGCAGTACTTC
TRBJ2-7	.	TRBV27	CASSRFGGASYEQYF	TGTGCCAGCAGTCGATTCGGGGGTGCTTCCTACGAGCAGTACTTC
TRBJ2-7	.	TRBV5-6	CASSLDNFYEQYF	TGTGCCAGCAGCCTCGACAACTTCTACGAGCAGTACTTC
TRBJ2-7	.	TRBV19	CASSQYTDGGEQYF	TGTGCCAGTAGTCAATATACGGACGGAGGGGAGCAGTACTTC
TRBJ2-5	.	TRBV7-7	CASSLRSGVMETQYF	TGTGCTAGCAGCTTAAGGTCAGGGGTCATGGAGACCCAGTACTTC
TRBJ1-2	TRBD1	TRBV2	CASREQGAQGYTF	TGTGCCAGCAGGGAACAGGGGGCCCAAGGCTACACCTTC
TRBJ1-1	.	TRBV6-6	CASSPRQGRTEAFF	TGTGCCAGCAGTCCCCGCCAGGGGAGAACTGAAGCTTTCTTT
TRBJ2-2	.	TRBV6-5	CASSYQTGELFF	TGTGCCAGCAGTTACCAGACAGGGGAGCTGTTTTTT
TRBJ2-5	.	TRBV4-2	CASSQPPGEKGETQYF	TGTGCCAGCAGCCAACCCCCGGGGGAAAAGGGAGAGACCCAGTACTTC
TRBJ1-2	.	TRBV4-3	CASSQAQGRAGYTF	TGCGCCAGCAGCCAAGCCCAGGGTCGTGCTGGCTACACCTTC
TRBJ2-1	.	TRBV9	CASSVGTEPYNEQFF	TGTGCCAGCAGCGTAGGGACAGAACCCTACAATGAGCAGTTCTTC
TRBJ1-6	TRBD1	TRBV11-2	CASSLFGDRGYHLHF	TGTGCCAGCAGCTTATTCGGGGACAGGGGATACCATCTCCACTTT
TRBJ2-3	.	TRBV5-5	CASSIQSIGDTQYF	TGTGCCAGCAGCATTCAGAGTATCGGGGATACGCAGTATTTT
TRBJ1-1	.	TRBV7-9	CASSLAWTENTEAFF	TGTGCCAGCAGCTTAGCCTGGACTGAGAACACTGAAGCTTTCTTT
TRBJ2-1	TRBD2	TRBV9	CASSPFSGTTDNEQFF	TGTGCCAGCAGCCCATTCTCTGGGACTACGGACAATGAGCAGTTCTTC
TRBJ1-5	TRBD1	TRBV29-1	CSVAGGGGPQHF	TGCAGCGTTGCAGGGGGCGGCGGACCCCAGCATTTT
TRBJ1-6	TRBD1	TRBV10-3	CAIRGQGAWNSPLHF	TGTGCCATCAGGGGACAGGGGGCTTGGAATTCACCCCTCCACTTT
TRBJ1-2	.	TRBV19	CASSVEGRYGYTF	TGTGCCAGTAGTGTGGAGGGACGCTATGGCTACACCTTC
TRBJ1-2	.	TRBV28	CASSRPLMTGDGYTF	TGTGCCAGCAGCCGCCCACTAATGACAGGTGATGGCTACACCTTC
TRBJ1-1	.	TRBV30	CAYRDILEAFF	TGTGCCTACCGGGACATACTTGAAGCTTTCTTT
TRBJ1-2	TRBD1	TRBV18	CASSPGTANYGYTF	TGTGCCAGCTCACCGGGGACAGCTAACTATGGCTACACCTTC
TRBJ1-6	.	TRBV28	CASKLGGIDSPLHF	TGTGCCAGCAAATTGGGGGGTATTGATTCACCCCTCCACTTT
TRBJ1-5	.	TRBV7-2	CASSVNRGNQPQHF	TGTGCCAGCAGCGTAAACAGGGGCAATCAGCCCCAGCATTTT
TRBJ2-2	TRBD2	TRBV5-1	CASSGLADNTGELFF	TGCGCCAGCAGTGGACTAGCGGACAACACCGGGGAGCTGTTTTTT
TRBJ2-5	TRBD1	TRBV7-9	CASSRGTGGRETQYF	TGTGCCAGCAGCCGAGGGACAGGGGGCCGAGAGACCCAGTACTTC
TRBJ2-6	.	TRBV5-1	CASSPRGIEANVLTF	TGCGCCAGCAGCCCACGGGGGATTGAGGCCAACGTCCTGACTTTC
TRBJ1-4	.	TRBV4-3	CASSQNREVEKLFF	TGCGCCAGCAGCCAAAACAGGGAAGTCGAAAAACTGTTTTTT
TRBJ2-7	.	TRBV7-9	CASSSDWQVAYEQYF	TGTGCCAGCAGCTCGGACTGGCAGGTTGCCTACGAGCAGTACTTC
TRBJ2-7	.	TRBV7-2	CASSLGPREGSYEQYF	TGTGCCAGCAGCTTAGGACCCCGTGAGGGCTCCTACGAGCAGTACTTC
TRBJ2-7	.	TRBV27	CASSLKAGNYEQYF	TGTGCCAGCAGTTTAAAGGCGGGAAACTACGAGCAGTACTTC
TRBJ1-6	.	TRBV19	CASSPSYGEQHNSPLHF	TGTGCCAGTAGTCCCTCGTACGGGGAGCAGCATAATTCACCCCTCCACTTT
TRBJ2-7	.	TRBV5-1	CASSLAGLISYEQYF	TGCGCCAGCAGCTTGGCCGGTTTAATCTCCTACGAGCAGTACTTC
TRBJ2-5	.	TRBV11-3	CASSLAPSLQETQYF	TGTGCCAGCAGCTTAGCTCCAAGCCTCCAAGAGACCCAGTACTTC
TRBJ2-1	.	TRBV5-1	CASSARLVAGNEQFF	TGCGCCAGCAGCGCGAGACTAGTAGCCGGCAATGAGCAGTTCTTC
TRBJ1-1	.	TRBV5-4	CASSLVANTEAFF	TGTGCCAGCAGCTTGGTGGCGAACACTGAAGCTTTCTTT
TRBJ2-7	TRBD2	TRBV18	CASSPTSGGSYEQYF	TGTGCCAGCTCACCAACTAGCGGGGGCTCCTACGAGCAGTACTTC
TRBJ2-7	TRBD1	TRBV5-1	CASSTATGPYEQYF	TGCGCCAGCAGCACAGCGACAGGGCCCTACGAGCAGTACTTC
TRBJ1-2	TRBD1	TRBV7-9	CASSLEGGQAAGYTF	TGTGCCAGCAGCTTAGAGGGGGGACAGGCGGCTGGCTACACCTTC
TRBJ2-1	.	TRBV29-1	CSVEDLRERGEQFF	TGCAGCGTTGAAGATCTCCGGGAACGCGGTGAGCAGTTCTTC
TRBJ2-2	TRBD1	TRBV30	CAWSTGQHTGELFF	TGTGCCTGGAGTACGGGACAGCACACCGGGGAGCTGTTTTTT
TRBJ1-1	.	TRBV15	CATSTDLNTEAFF	TGTGCCACCAGCACCGACTTGAACACTGAAGCTTTCTTT
TRBJ2-1	.	TRBV7-2	CASSLSAGLGGINEQFF	TGTGCCAGCAGCTTATCTGCGGGACTAGGGGGCATTAACGAGCAGTTCTTC
TRBJ1-2	TRBD1	TRBV30	CAWNRQGLTYGYTF	TGTGCCTGGAACCGACAGGGTCTGACCTATGGCTACACCTTC
TRBJ1-5	.	TRBV30	CAWSGGLSNQPQHF	TGTGCCTGGAGTGGTGGGCTTAGCAATCAGCCCCAGCATTTT
TRBJ2-2	TRBD1	TRBV6-5	CASRVGGYTGELFF	TGTGCCAGCAGAGTAGGGGGCTACACCGGGGAGCTGTTTTTT
TRBJ1-3	TRBD1	TRBV29-1	CSAMRQGNSGNTIYF	TGCAGCGCAATGAGACAGGGGAACTCTGGAAACACCATATATTTT
TRBJ1-1	TRBD1	TRBV5-1	CASSSKGQGFNTEAFF	TGCGCCAGCAGCTCTAAGGGACAGGGGTTTAACACTGAAGCTTTCTTT